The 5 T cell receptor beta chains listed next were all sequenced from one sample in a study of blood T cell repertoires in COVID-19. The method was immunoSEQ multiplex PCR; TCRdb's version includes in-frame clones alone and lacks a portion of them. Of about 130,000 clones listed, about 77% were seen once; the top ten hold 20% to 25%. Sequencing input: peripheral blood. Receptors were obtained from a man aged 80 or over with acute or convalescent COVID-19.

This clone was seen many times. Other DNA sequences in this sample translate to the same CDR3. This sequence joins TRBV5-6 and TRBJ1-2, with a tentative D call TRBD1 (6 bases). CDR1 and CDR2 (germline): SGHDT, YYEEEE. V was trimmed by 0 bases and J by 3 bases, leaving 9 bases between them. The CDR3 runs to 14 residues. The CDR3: CASSLVGGDYGYTF. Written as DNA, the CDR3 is TGTGCCAGCAGCTTGGTAGGGGGGGACTATGGCTACACCTTC.

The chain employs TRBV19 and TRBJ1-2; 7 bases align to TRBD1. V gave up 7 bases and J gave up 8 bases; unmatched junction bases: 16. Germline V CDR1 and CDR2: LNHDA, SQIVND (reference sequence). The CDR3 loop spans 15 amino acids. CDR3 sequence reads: CASTPDRVSKRGYTF. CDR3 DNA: TGTGCCAGTACCCCCGACAGGGTCTCAAAACGGGGCTACACCTTC.

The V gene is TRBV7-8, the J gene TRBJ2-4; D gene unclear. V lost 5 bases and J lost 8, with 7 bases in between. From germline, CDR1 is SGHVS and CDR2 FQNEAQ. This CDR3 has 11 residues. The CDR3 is CASSALDIQYF. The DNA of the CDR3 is TGTGCCAGCAGCGCCCTAGACATTCAGTACTTC.

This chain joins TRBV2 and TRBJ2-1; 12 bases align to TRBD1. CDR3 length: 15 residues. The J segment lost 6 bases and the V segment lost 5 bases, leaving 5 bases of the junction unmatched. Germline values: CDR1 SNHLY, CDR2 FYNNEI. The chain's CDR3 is CASSTRDRGRNEQFF. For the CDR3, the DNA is TGTGCCAGCAGTACCCGGGACAGGGGGCGCAATGAGCAGTTCTTC. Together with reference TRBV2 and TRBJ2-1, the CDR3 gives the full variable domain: EPEVTQTPSHQVTQMGQEVILRCVPISNHLYFYWYRQILGQKVEFLVSFYNNEISEKSEIFDDQFSVERPDGSNFTLKIRSTKLEDSAMYFCASSTRDRGRNEQFFGPGTRLTVL.

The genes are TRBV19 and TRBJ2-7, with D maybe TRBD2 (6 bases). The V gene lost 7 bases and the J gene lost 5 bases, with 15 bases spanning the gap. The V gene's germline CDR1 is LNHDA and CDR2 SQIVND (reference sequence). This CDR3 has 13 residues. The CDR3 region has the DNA TGTGCCAGTACCCCACGGGGGTCGCACGAGCAGTACTTC. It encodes CASTPRGSHEQYF.